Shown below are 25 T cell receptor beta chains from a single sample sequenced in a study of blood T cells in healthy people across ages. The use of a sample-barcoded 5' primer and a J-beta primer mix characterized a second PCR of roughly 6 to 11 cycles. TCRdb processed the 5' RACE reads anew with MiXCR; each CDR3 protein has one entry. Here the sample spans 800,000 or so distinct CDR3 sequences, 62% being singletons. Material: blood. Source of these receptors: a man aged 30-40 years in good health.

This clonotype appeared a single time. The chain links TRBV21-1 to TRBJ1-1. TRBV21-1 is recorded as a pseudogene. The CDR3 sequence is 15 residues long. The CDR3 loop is CASSSERVLGTEAFF. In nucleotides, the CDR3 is TGTGCCAGCAGCTCCGAACGGGTACTGGGCACTGAAGCTTTCTTT.

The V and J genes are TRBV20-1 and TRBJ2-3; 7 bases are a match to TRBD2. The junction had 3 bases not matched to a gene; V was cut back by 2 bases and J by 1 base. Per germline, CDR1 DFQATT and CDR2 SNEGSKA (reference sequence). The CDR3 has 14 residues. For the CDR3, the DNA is TGCAGTGCTAGATCGGCGGGAGGCACAGATACGCAGTATTTT. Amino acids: CSARSAGGTDTQYF.

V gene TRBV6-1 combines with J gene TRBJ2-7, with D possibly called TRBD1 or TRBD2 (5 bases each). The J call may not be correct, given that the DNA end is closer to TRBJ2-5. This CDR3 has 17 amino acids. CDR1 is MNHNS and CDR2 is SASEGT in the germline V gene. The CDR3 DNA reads TGTGCCAGCACCGAAGAGGGACGGCACCAAGAGAAAGGGACCCAGTACTTC. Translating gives CASTEEGRHQEKGTQYF.

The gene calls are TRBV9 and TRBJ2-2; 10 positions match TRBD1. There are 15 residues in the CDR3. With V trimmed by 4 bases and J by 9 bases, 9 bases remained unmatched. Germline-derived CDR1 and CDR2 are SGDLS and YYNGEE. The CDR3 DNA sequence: TGTGCCAGCAGCCCAGGACAGGGGGTGCAACGGGAGCTGTTTTTT. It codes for CASSPGQGVQRELFF.

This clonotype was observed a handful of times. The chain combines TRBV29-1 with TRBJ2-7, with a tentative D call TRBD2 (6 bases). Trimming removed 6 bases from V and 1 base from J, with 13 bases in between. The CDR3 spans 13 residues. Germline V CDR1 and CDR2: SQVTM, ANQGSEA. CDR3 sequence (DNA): TGCAGCGTGGCCGGGACTGAGTCCTACGAGCAGTACTTC. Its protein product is CSVAGTESYEQYF.

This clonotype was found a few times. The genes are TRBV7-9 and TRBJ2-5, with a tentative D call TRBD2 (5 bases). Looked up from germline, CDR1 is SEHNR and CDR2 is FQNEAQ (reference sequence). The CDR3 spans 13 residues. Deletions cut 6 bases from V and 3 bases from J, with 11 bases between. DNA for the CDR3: TGTGCCAGCAGGGCCGTGGGAGAAGAGACCCAGTACTTC. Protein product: CASRAVGEETQYF. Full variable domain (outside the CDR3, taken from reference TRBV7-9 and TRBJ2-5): DTGVSQNPRHKITKRGQNVTFRCDPISEHNRLYWYRQTLGQGPEFLTYFQNEAQLEKSRLLSDRFSAERPKGSFSTLEIQRTEQGDSAMYLCASRAVGEETQYFGPGTRLLVL.

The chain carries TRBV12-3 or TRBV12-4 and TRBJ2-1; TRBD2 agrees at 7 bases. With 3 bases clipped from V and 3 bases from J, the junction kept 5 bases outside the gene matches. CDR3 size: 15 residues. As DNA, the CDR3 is TGTGCCAGCAGTTTGGTTGGGGGGGACTACAATGAGCAGTTCTTC. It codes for CASSLVGGDYNEQFF.

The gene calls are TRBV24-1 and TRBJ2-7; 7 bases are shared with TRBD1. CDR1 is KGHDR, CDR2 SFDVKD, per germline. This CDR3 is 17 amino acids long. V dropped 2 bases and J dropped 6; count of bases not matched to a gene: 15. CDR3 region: CATSDWGQNSTGGEQYF. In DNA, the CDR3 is TGTGCCACCAGTGATTGGGGACAGAATTCGACCGGTGGCGAGCAGTACTTC.

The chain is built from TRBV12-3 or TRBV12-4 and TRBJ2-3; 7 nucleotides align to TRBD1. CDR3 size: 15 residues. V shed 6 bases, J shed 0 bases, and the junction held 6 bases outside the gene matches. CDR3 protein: CASRATGASTDTQYF. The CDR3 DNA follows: TGTGCCAGCAGAGCTACAGGGGCTAGCACAGATACGCAGTATTTT.

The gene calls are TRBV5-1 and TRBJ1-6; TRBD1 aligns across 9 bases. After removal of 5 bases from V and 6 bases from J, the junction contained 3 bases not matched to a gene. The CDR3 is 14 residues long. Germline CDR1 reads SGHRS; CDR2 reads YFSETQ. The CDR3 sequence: CASSMDRGNSPLHF. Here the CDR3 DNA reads TGCGCCAGCAGTATGGACAGGGGTAATTCACCCCTCCACTTT.

The CDR3 sequence is CASSLTGGLATDTQYF. DNA for the CDR3: TGTGCCAGCAGCCTGACAGGGGGCTTGGCGACAGATACGCAGTATTTT. The V call is TRBV7-3, the J call TRBJ2-3; 10 bases agree with TRBD1. CDR3 length equals 16 residues. Per the germline V gene, CDR1 is SGHTA and CDR2 is FQGTGA. V lost 5 bases, J lost 3 bases, and 8 bases stayed unmatched.

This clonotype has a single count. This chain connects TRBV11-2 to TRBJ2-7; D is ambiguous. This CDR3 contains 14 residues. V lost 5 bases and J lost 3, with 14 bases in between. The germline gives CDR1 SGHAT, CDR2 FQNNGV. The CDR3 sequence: CASSPERVHYEQYF. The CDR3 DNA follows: TGTGCCAGCAGCCCAGAGCGTGTACACTACGAGCAGTACTTC.

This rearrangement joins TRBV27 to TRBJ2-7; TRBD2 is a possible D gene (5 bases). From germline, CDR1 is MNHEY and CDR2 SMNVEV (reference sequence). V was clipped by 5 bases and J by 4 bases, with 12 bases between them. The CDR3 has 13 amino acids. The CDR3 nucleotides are TGTGCCAGCAGTACTGCAGGACTTTACGAGCAGTACTTC. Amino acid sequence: CASSTAGLYEQYF.

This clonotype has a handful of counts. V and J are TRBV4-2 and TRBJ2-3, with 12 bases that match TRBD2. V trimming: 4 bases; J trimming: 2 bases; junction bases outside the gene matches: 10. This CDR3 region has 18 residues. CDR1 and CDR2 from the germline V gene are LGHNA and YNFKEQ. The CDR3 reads CASSPATSGGSYTDTQYF. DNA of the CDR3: TGTGCCAGCAGCCCGGCCACTAGCGGGGGGTCCTACACAGATACGCAGTATTTT.

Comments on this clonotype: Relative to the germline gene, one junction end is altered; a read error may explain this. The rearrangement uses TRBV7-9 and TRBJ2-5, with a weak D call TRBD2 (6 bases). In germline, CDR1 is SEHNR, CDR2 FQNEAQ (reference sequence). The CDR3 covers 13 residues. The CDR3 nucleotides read TGTGCCAGCAGTTTAGGAGGGGTGGAGACCCAGTACTTC. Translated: CASSLGGVETQYF.

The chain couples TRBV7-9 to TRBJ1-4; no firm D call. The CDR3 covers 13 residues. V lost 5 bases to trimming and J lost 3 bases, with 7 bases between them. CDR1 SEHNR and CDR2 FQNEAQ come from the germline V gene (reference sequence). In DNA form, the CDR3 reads TGTGCCAGCAGCGGGGAACCTAATGAAAAACTGTTTTTT. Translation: CASSGEPNEKLFF.

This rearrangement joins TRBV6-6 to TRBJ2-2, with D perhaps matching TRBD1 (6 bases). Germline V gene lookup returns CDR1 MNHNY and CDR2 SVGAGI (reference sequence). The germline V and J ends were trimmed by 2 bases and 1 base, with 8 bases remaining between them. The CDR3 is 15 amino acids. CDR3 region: CASSYVQGNTGELFF. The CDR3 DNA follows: TGTGCCAGCAGTTACGTACAGGGGAACACCGGGGAGCTGTTTTTT.

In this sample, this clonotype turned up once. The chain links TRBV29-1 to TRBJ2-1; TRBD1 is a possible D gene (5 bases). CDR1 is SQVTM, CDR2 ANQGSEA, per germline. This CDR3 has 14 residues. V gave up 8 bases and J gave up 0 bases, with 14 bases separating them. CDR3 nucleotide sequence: TGCAGCATTAAAACCGACAGCTCCTACAATGAGCAGTTCTTC. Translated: CSIKTDSSYNEQFF.

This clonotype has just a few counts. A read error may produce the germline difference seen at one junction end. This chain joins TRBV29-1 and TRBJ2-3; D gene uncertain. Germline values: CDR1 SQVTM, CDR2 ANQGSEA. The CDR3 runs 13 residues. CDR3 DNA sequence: TGCGGCGTGGCGGAGACTAGCACAGATACGCAGTATTTT. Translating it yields CGVAETSTDTQYF.

The CDR3 nucleotides are TGCAGCGGGGGACAGGGTGACGAGCAGTACTTC. It yields the protein CSGGQGDEQYF. The chain links TRBV29-1 to TRBJ2-7, with TRBD1 matching 9 bases. The CDR3 contains 11 residues. Germline CDR1 SQVTM, CDR2 ANQGSEA. Trimming cost V 7 bases and J 5 bases; bases outside gene matches: 3.

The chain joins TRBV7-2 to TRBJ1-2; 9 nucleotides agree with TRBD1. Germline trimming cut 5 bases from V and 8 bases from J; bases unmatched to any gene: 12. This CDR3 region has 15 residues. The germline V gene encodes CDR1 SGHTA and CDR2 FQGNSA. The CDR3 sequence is CASSQERTGVNGYTF. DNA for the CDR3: TGTGCCAGCAGCCAAGAAAGGACAGGGGTGAACGGCTACACCTTC.

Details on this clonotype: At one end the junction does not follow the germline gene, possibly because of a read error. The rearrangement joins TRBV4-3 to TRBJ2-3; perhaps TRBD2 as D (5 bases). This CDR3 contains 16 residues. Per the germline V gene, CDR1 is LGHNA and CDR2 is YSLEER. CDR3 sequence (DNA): TGCGCTAGCAGCCAAGAGTTGCCGGGGATGACAGATACGCAGTATTTT. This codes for CASSQELPGMTDTQYF.

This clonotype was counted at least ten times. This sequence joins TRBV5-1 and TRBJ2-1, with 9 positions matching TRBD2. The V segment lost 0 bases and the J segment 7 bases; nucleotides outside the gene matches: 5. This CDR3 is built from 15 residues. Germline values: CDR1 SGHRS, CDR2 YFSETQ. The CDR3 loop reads CASSLEGLAGNEQFF. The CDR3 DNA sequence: TGCGCCAGCAGCTTGGAGGGACTAGCAGGGAATGAGCAGTTCTTC.

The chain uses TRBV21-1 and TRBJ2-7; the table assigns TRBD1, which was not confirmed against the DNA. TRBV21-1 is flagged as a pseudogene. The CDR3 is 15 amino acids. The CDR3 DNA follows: TGTGCCAGCAGCCCCGGGGAGCCTACTACCTACGAGCAGTACTTC. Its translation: CASSPGEPTTYEQYF.

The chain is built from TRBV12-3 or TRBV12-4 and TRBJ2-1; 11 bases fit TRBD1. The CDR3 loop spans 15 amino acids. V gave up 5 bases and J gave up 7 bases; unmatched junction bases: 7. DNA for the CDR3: TGTGCCAGCAGTCCAGGACAGGGGGCGTTGAATGAGCAGTTCTTC. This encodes CASSPGQGALNEQFF.